This T cell receptor (beta chain) was sequenced during a study of shared clonotypes between healthy human individuals. The wider study: Researchers assigned three CD4 naive, three CD4 memory, two CD8 naive and one CD8 memory plate to each donor.

Trimming removed 0 bases at V and 4 bases at J, with 5 bases between. Looked up from germline, CDR1 is SGHRS and CDR2 is YFSETQ. The CDR3 sequence is 13 residues long. Measured with immunoSEQ multiplex PCR; TCRdb has only the in-frame clones, and not every one. The sample carries approximately 250,000 clones, 65% to 70% recorded once. The chain employs TRBV5-1 and TRBJ2-1; D gene ambiguous. The sequenced material came from memory CD4+ T cells sorted from blood. This sample's subset: CD45RA-negative fraction. The receptor's source is a man aged 25-45 years in good health. CDR3 bases: TGCGCCAGCAGCTTGGACAGTTACAATGAGCAGTTCTTC. The encoded protein is CASSLDSYNEQFF.